Listed below are T cell receptor beta chains from one sample, sequenced in a study of T cell repertoires in aging, cancer and after chemotherapy. TCRdb re-derived calls from the multiplex PCR reads in MiXCR, one entry per CDR3 protein. The sample yields over 750 distinct CDR3 sequences, about 20% seen once. The material sequenced was blood. The source is a human donor with a blood cancer. CDR3s include the opening cysteine and the closing phenylalanine or tryptophan. Each record gives: J gene, V gene, clone size, D gene, CDR3 protein, CDR3 DNA. A D gene is named only where the DNA matches it firmly. A clone size is listed for some rows: how often the clone was seen (once, few, many), or a class if it is expanded.

j_gene: TRBJ2-7; v_gene: TRBV6-5; abundance: -; d_gene: TRBD1; CDR3aa: CASSNRDRGFEQYF; CDR3nt: TGTGCCAGCAGTAACCGGGACAGGGGGTTCGAGCAGTACTTC
j_gene: TRBJ2-1; v_gene: TRBV19; abundance: medium-sized; d_gene: -; CDR3aa: CASLRGFGLVGGNEQFF; CDR3nt: TGTGCCAGTCTTAGGGGGTTTGGACTAGTGGGGGGCAATGAGCAGTTCTTC
j_gene: TRBJ2-1; v_gene: TRBV7-6; abundance: large; d_gene: -; CDR3aa: CASSQALGTEQFF; CDR3nt: TGTGCCAGCAGCCAAGCCCTCGGAACTGAGCAGTTCTTC
j_gene: TRBJ1-1; v_gene: TRBV7-2; abundance: few; d_gene: TRBD1; CDR3aa: CASSFLTGRTEAFF; CDR3nt: TGTGCCAGCAGCTTTTTGACAGGGAGGACTGAAGCTTTCTTT
j_gene: TRBJ2-7; v_gene: TRBV27; abundance: -; d_gene: -; CDR3aa: CASSLSTRNYEQYF; CDR3nt: TGTGCCAGCAGTTTATCGACCAGGAACTACGAGCAGTACTTC
j_gene: TRBJ1-4; v_gene: TRBV6-5; abundance: medium-sized; d_gene: -; CDR3aa: CASSFRALANEKLFF; CDR3nt: TGTGCCAGCAGTTTCAGGGCCCTGGCTAATGAAAAACTGTTTTTT
j_gene: TRBJ2-1; v_gene: TRBV7-7; abundance: -; d_gene: TRBD2; CDR3aa: CASSLAPRGRASGGAGEQFF; CDR3nt: TGTGCTAGCAGCTTAGCCCCCCGGGGCCGAGCTAGCGGGGGGGCCGGTGAGCAGTTCTTC